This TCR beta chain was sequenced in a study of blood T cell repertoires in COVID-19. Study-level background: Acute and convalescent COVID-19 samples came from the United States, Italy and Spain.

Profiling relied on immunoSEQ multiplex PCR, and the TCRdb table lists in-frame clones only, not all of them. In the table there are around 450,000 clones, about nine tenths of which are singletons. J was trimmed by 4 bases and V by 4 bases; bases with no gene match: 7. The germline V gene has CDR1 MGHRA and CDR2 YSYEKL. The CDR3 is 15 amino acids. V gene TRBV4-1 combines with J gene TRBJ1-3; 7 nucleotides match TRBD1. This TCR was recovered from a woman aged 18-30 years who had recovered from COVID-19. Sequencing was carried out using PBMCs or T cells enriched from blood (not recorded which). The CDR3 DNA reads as TGCGCCAGCAGCCCCCGGACAGGAATCGGAAACACCATATATTTT. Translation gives CASSPRTGIGNTIYF.